Below, 19 T cell receptor beta chains from the same sample are listed, as sequenced in a study of OX40 agonist ivuxolimab in advanced cancers. Only in-frame clones appear in the TCRdb table, and some are missing; sequencing was by immunoSEQ multiplex PCR. The sample carries 70,000 to 85,000 clones, 85% to 95% recorded once. Sequencing used CD4+ or CD8+ T cells sorted from blood, obtained in a trial of the OX40 agonist ivuxolimab. Receptors originate from an adult with an advanced solid tumor such as melanoma, head and neck, liver or kidney cancer.

V is TRBV19 and J is TRBJ1-1; D is uncertain. The CDR3 runs 12 residues. The germline V gene encodes CDR1 LNHDA and CDR2 SQIVND (reference sequence). Trimming removed 5 bases at V and 3 bases at J, with 7 bases between. CDR3 sequence reads: CASSPGYTEAFF. CDR3 nucleotides: TGTGCCAGTAGTCCAGGTTACACTGAAGCTTTCTTT.

V is TRBV10-2 and J is TRBJ1-6; no clear D. The germline gives CDR1 WSHSY, CDR2 SAAADI. Trimming took off 2 bases at V and 14 bases at J, with 10 bases between the two ends. The CDR3 is 12 amino acids. Here the CDR3 reads CASSETLRTLHF. In nucleotides, the CDR3 is TGCGCCAGCAGTGAGACCCTCAGGACCCTCCACTTT.

The rearrangement links TRBV6-5 to TRBJ2-2, with D perhaps given as TRBD1 or TRBD2 (5 bases each). This CDR3 is 16 amino acids long. V shed 4 bases and J shed 2 bases, with 14 bases lying between them. Per germline, CDR1 MNHEY and CDR2 SVGAGI. CDR3 region: CASSSTRGGNTGELFF. CDR3 DNA sequence: TGTGCCAGCAGTTCTACACGGGGCGGAAACACCGGGGAGCTGTTTTTT.

The chain couples TRBV5-4 to TRBJ1-1; TRBD1 matches at 7 bases. J was trimmed by 8 bases and V by 3 bases; bases with no gene match: 1. This CDR3 contains 11 residues. Germline lookup yields CDR1 SGHNT and CDR2 YYREEE (reference sequence). This CDR3 reads CASSYRGEAFF. The CDR3 coding sequence is TGTGCCAGCAGCTACAGGGGAGAAGCTTTCTTT.

The V gene is TRBV19, the J gene TRBJ2-7, with D possibly matching TRBD2 (6 bases). Germline CDR1 reads LNHDA; CDR2 reads SQIVND (reference sequence). The CDR3 consists of 15 residues. V lost 1 base and J lost 0, with 10 bases in between. The CDR3 DNA reads TGTGCCAGTAGTATAGCGACGGGAGTCTCCTACGAGCAGTACTTC. This codes for CASSIATGVSYEQYF.

This clone has a single count. This chain uses TRBV29-1 with TRBJ2-1; possibly TRBD2 for D (6 bases). V was clipped by 1 base and J by 2 bases, with 21 bases between them. CDR1 SQVTM and CDR2 ANQGSEA come from the germline V gene. This CDR3 comprises 18 residues. CDR3 protein: CSVEGRRGVARTYNEQFF. In DNA form, the CDR3 reads TGCAGCGTTGAAGGTCGGCGGGGTGTAGCGCGCACCTACAATGAGCAGTTCTTC.

The chain links TRBV29-1 to TRBJ1-2; D may be TRBD1 (5 bases). In germline, CDR1 is SQVTM, CDR2 ANQGSEA. The length of the CDR3 is 14 residues. V lost 4 bases to trimming and J lost 5 bases, with 17 bases between them. The CDR3 region has the DNA TGCAGCGTTGGCGGGGCCGACAGCCCATATGGCTACACCTTC. Its protein is CSVGGADSPYGYTF.

The chain has TRBV9 and TRBJ2-3; 11 bases are shared with TRBD2. The V gene's germline CDR1 is SGDLS and CDR2 YYNGEE. The V and J ends lost 3 bases and 2 bases, in that order; junction bases with no gene match: 5. The CDR3 has 16 amino acids. CDR3 protein: CASSEGTSGYTDTQYF. CDR3 DNA: TGTGCCAGCAGCGAGGGGACTAGCGGATACACAGATACGCAGTATTTT.

Details on this clone: Other nucleotide sequences from this sample produce the same CDR3. The V call is TRBV12-5, the J call TRBJ2-5, with TRBD1 identical over 11 bases. Germline V CDR1 and CDR2: LGHNT, FRNRAP. CDR3 length: 16 amino acids. The trim removed 6 bases at V and 4 bases at J, leaving 10 bases unmatched. This chain's CDR3 is CASGLGTGGMGETQYF. The CDR3 nucleotides are TGTGCTAGTGGCCTAGGGACAGGGGGTATGGGAGAGACCCAGTACTTC.

The V gene is TRBV2, the J gene TRBJ1-4; no clear D. The CDR3 loop spans 17 amino acids. Germline CDR1 SNHLY, CDR2 FYNNEI. Trimming took 0 bases from V and 3 from J, leaving 14 bases between them. As DNA, the CDR3 is TGTGCCAGCAGTGAAGCGAAGGGAAGTTGGGCTAATGAAAAACTGTTTTTT. Its protein is CASSEAKGSWANEKLFF.

This chain connects TRBV29-1 to TRBJ2-7; D may be TRBD2 (6 bases). The CDR3 is 11 amino acids. V lost 5 bases, J lost 5 bases, and 10 bases lay in between. Germline CDR1 is SQVTM and CDR2 is ANQGSEA. In DNA, the CDR3 is TGCAGCGTTAGTGGGGGGAACGAGCAGTACTTC. Its translation is CSVSGGNEQYF.

CDR3 DNA: TGTGCCTGGAGCACTGCGTGGGTCAATGAGCAGTTCTTC. It yields the protein CAWSTAWVNEQFF. The chain carries TRBV30 and TRBJ2-1; D gene ambiguous. V was clipped by 3 bases and J by 6 bases, with 12 bases between them. This CDR3 contains 13 residues. Germline V gives CDR1 GTSNPN, CDR2 SVGIG (reference sequence).

The CDR3 region is CASSPERRFTDTQYF. In DNA form, the CDR3 reads TGTGCCAGCAGCCCCGAGCGGCGGTTCACAGATACGCAGTATTTT. The J gene is TRBJ2-3, the V gene TRBV7-9; D perhaps matches TRBD2 (5 bases). V lost 5 bases to trimming and J lost 2 bases, with 14 bases between them. The CDR3 consists of 15 residues. Germline V gene sequence: CDR1 SEHNR, CDR2 FQNEAQ (reference sequence).

The chain is built from TRBV25-1 and TRBJ1-6; D remains unclear. Deletions cut 3 bases from V and 5 bases from J, with 11 bases between. The CDR3 contains 15 residues. Looked up from germline, CDR1 is MGHDK and CDR2 is SYGVNS. DNA for the CDR3: TGTGCCAGCAGTGAGCAGTCAAATGATAATTCACCCCTCCACTTT. It translates to CASSEQSNDNSPLHF.

The chain joins TRBV4-2 to TRBJ1-1; no firm D call. Germline V gene sequence: CDR1 LGHNA, CDR2 YNFKEQ. This CDR3 comprises 11 residues. With 3 bases removed from V and 7 bases from J, the gap between germline ends came to 6 bases. The CDR3 protein is CASSQGLEAFF. The DNA for the CDR3 is TGTGCCAGCAGCCAGGGCCTTGAAGCTTTCTTT.

This chain joins TRBV29-1 and TRBJ1-2; 8 nucleotides line up with TRBD1. J gave up 6 bases and V 7 bases, and 16 bases lay outside the gene matches. The germline V gene encodes CDR1 SQVTM and CDR2 ANQGSEA. The CDR3 totals 15 residues. CDR3 coding DNA: TGCAGCGCCCGGACCGGGACAGGTCCCCTTGATGGCTACACCTTC. Its protein is CSARTGTGPLDGYTF.

The V call is TRBV11-2, the J call TRBJ2-7; D might be TRBD1 or TRBD2, each matching 5 bases. Deletions cut 1 base from V and 7 bases from J, with 14 bases between. From germline, CDR1 is SGHAT and CDR2 FQNNGV. The CDR3 runs to 14 residues. The chain's CDR3 is CASSLGPFWGEQYF. In DNA form, the CDR3 reads TGTGCCAGCAGCTTAGGGCCTTTTTGGGGGGAGCAGTACTTC.

The chain has TRBV12-5 and TRBJ2-2; D unresolved. With 7 bases removed from V and 4 bases from J, the gap between germline ends came to 7 bases. Per the germline V gene, CDR1 is LGHNT and CDR2 is FRNRAP. The CDR3 contains 12 residues. The CDR3 nucleotides read TGTGCTAGTGCCATTTCCACCGGGGAGCTGTTTTTT. Residues: CASAISTGELFF. The whole variable domain, filled in from reference TRBV12-5 and TRBJ2-2, reads DARVTQTPRHKVTEMGQEVTMRCQPILGHNTVFWYRQTMMQGLELLAYFRNRAPLDDSGMPKDRFSAEMPDATLATLKIQPSEPRDSAVYFCASAISTGELFFGEGSRLTVL.

The chain links TRBV9 to TRBJ1-1; perhaps TRBD1 as D (5 bases). CDR1 and CDR2 from the germline V gene are SGDLS and YYNGEE. The CDR3 sequence is 13 residues long. Trimming took 4 bases from V and 5 from J, leaving 12 bases between them. This chain's CDR3 is CASSTYQGTEAFF. The CDR3 nucleotides read TGTGCCAGCAGCACGTATCAGGGAACTGAAGCTTTCTTT.